The 23 T cell receptor beta chains below were found in one sample sequenced in a study of blood T cell repertoires in COVID-19. TCRdb's copy holds only in-frame clones and misses some; the assay was immunoSEQ multiplex PCR. The sample has under 250,000 clones; 80% to 85% are singletons. The sequenced sample was peripheral blood. The receptors come from a woman aged 25-40 years who had recovered from COVID-19.

The chain is built from TRBV6-2 or TRBV6-3 and TRBJ2-6; D is possibly TRBD1 (6 bases). V lost 0 bases and J 3 bases, leaving 9 bases between the germline ends. This CDR3 contains 16 residues. Per the germline V gene, CDR1 is MNHEY and CDR2 is SVGEGT. The CDR3 bases are TGTGCCAGCAGTTACTCCCCCAGGGGTGGGGCCAACGTCCTGACTTTC. Its protein product is CASSYSPRGGANVLTF.

The gene calls are TRBV9 and TRBJ1-2, with D uncertain. Germline assignment: CDR1 SGDLS and CDR2 YYNGEE. CDR3 length equals 13 residues. With 0 bases removed from V and 2 bases from J, the gap between germline ends came to 5 bases. The CDR3 reads CASSVDGNYGYTF. CDR3 in DNA: TGTGCCAGCAGCGTAGACGGGAACTATGGCTACACCTTC.

The rearrangement uses TRBV28 and TRBJ1-5; D is ambiguous. V was clipped by 4 bases and J by 11 bases, with 9 bases between them. This CDR3 spans 11 amino acids. Per the germline V gene, CDR1 is MDHEN and CDR2 is SYDVKM. CDR3 loop: CASSSTRAQHF. The DNA for the CDR3 is TGTGCCAGCAGTTCGACCCGGGCCCAGCATTTT. Combining the CDR3 with reference TRBV28 and TRBJ1-5 gives the whole variable domain DVKVTQSSRYLVKRTGEKVFLECVQDMDHENMFWYRQDPGLGLRLIYFSYDVKMKEKGDIPEGYSVSREKKERFSLILESASTNQTSMYLCASSSTRAQHFGDGTRLSIL.

The J gene is TRBJ2-7, the V gene TRBV28; 7 bases match TRBD2. The V gene end was trimmed by 4 bases and the J gene end by 0 bases; junction bases not matched to a gene: 6. The CDR3 covers 15 residues. In germline, CDR1 is MDHEN, CDR2 SYDVKM. The CDR3 sequence: CASSSRGVTSYEQYF. In nucleotides, the CDR3 is TGTGCCAGCAGTTCCCGGGGGGTCACCTCCTACGAGCAGTACTTC.

The chain recombines TRBV28 with TRBJ2-3; the match to TRBD2 covers 10 bases. J lost 0 bases, V lost 5 bases, and 5 bases had no gene match. This CDR3 comprises 16 residues. CDR1 is MDHEN, CDR2 SYDVKM, per germline. Here the CDR3 reads CASSITSGKSTDTQYF. Here the CDR3 DNA reads TGTGCCAGCAGTATCACTAGCGGGAAGAGCACAGATACGCAGTATTTT.

The V call is TRBV14, the J call TRBJ2-7; TRBD1 matches at 7 bases. Germline CDR1 and CDR2: SGHDN and FVKESK. The CDR3 has 16 amino acids. V was clipped by 3 bases and J by 1 base; unmatched bases: 9. CDR3 sequence: CASSHRGQAFSYEQYF. The DNA for the CDR3 is TGTGCCAGCAGCCACCGCGGACAGGCGTTTTCCTACGAGCAGTACTTC.

The chain uses TRBV15 and TRBJ2-7; weak D call: TRBD2 (5 bases). The CDR3 is made up of 14 amino acids. Germline loops: CDR1 LNHNV, CDR2 YYDKDF (reference sequence). V gave up 3 bases and J gave up 3 bases, with 12 bases separating them. The CDR3: CATSRSGFIYEQYF. In nucleotides, the CDR3 is TGTGCCACCAGCAGGTCGGGGTTCATCTACGAGCAGTACTTC.

Details on this clone: Because the CDR3's place on the DNA is in doubt, the DNA is left out and the CDR3 is given as listed by TCRdb. This chain uses TRBV6-5 with TRBJ1-1; the table's D call, TRBD1, has no DNA check behind it. The CDR3 comprises 16 residues, both ends counted. Germline V gene lookup returns CDR1 MNHEY and CDR2 SVGAGI. The CDR3 reads CASSSSLATLNTEAFF.

The chain recombines TRBV9 with TRBJ2-1, with a tentative D call TRBD2 (5 bases). CDR3 length: 14 amino acids. Germline-derived CDR1 and CDR2 are SGDLS and YYNGEE. Trimming took 4 bases from V and 8 from J, leaving 16 bases between them. CDR3 in amino acids: CASSRELELDEQFF. CDR3 nucleotides: TGTGCCAGCAGCCGTGAACTAGAGCTTGATGAGCAGTTCTTC.

The genes are TRBV4-1 and TRBJ2-2, with D possibly being TRBD2 (6 bases). V was clipped by 0 bases and J by 6 bases, with 14 bases between them. This CDR3 spans 16 amino acids. Germline values: CDR1 MGHRA, CDR2 YSYEKL. The CDR3 region is CASSQDPREGAGELFF. CDR3 bases: TGCGCCAGCAGCCAAGATCCGCGGGAAGGGGCCGGGGAGCTGTTTTTT.

The V and J genes are TRBV5-1 and TRBJ1-1; TRBD1 might be the D (5 bases). Trimming shortened V by 4 bases and J by 4 bases, and 8 bases separated the two germline ends. Germline V lookup: CDR1 SGHRS, CDR2 YFSETQ. This CDR3 comprises 12 residues. The CDR3 is CASSRRGTEAFF. DNA for the CDR3: TGCGCCAGCAGCCGGAGGGGCACTGAAGCTTTCTTT.

This clone appeared a few times. The chain couples TRBV24-1 to TRBJ1-5; unclear D gene. The CDR3 totals 13 residues. The germline gives CDR1 KGHDR, CDR2 SFDVKD. Trimming removed 7 bases from V and 6 bases from J, with 12 bases in between. CDR3 nucleotide sequence: TGTGCCACCAGGGCGGACGGGAGTCAGCCCCAGCATTTT. Protein: CATRADGSQPQHF.

V usage is TRBV30 and J usage is TRBJ2-3, with 8 positions matching TRBD1. The CDR3 length is 14 residues. The V gene's germline CDR1 is GTSNPN and CDR2 SVGIG (reference sequence). With 8 bases clipped from V and 2 bases from J, the junction kept 9 bases outside the gene matches. The CDR3: CALGPGQVTDTQYF. As DNA, the CDR3 is TGTGCCCTTGGACCGGGACAGGTCACAGATACGCAGTATTTT.

This clone was counted a few times. The rearrangement uses TRBV6-5 and TRBJ2-7, with D unclear. V was pared by 0 bases and J by 3 bases, with 9 bases between. The CDR3 has 14 amino acids. The germline V gene encodes CDR1 MNHEY and CDR2 SVGAGI. This CDR3 is CASSYSPDNYEQYF. The CDR3 nucleotides read TGTGCCAGCAGTTACTCACCAGATAACTACGAGCAGTACTTC.

At least ten counts were recorded for this clone. The V and J genes are TRBV3-1 (or the pseudogene TRBV3-2) and TRBJ1-2; 9 nucleotides agree with TRBD1. V gave up 4 bases and J gave up 3 bases; unmatched junction bases: 3. The CDR3 contains 14 residues. CDR1 is LGHDT and CDR2 is YNNKEL in the germline V gene (reference sequence). The CDR3 DNA reads TGTGCCAGCAGCCCACAGGGGGCCCACTATGGCTACACCTTC. This translates into CASSPQGAHYGYTF.

V usage is TRBV25-1 and J usage is TRBJ1-3; unclear D gene. This CDR3 region has 17 residues. Between the trimmed V and J ends, which lost 3 bases and 0 bases, there was a span of 15 bases. Germline lookup yields CDR1 MGHDK and CDR2 SYGVNS. The CDR3, as DNA: TGTGCCAGCAGTGACCCCTTTGACGGGAGCTCTGGAAACACCATATATTTT. Translating gives CASSDPFDGSSGNTIYF.

The V and J genes are TRBV12-5 and TRBJ2-1, with 10 bases aligning to TRBD2. CDR1 is LGHNT, CDR2 FRNRAP, per germline. The CDR3 runs 19 residues. Unmatched junction bases numbered 16, after V lost 1 base and J lost 7 bases. The CDR3 coding sequence is TGTGCTAGTGGTTTGGAGGTAGGGAGAGCGGGAGGGCGAGGGAATGAGCAGTTCTTC. Its translation is CASGLEVGRAGGRGNEQFF. The full variable domain, rest sourced from reference TRBV12-5 and TRBJ2-1, is DARVTQTPRHKVTEMGQEVTMRCQPILGHNTVFWYRQTMMQGLELLAYFRNRAPLDDSGMPKDRFSAEMPDATLATLKIQPSEPRDSAVYFCASGLEVGRAGGRGNEQFFGPGTRLTVL.

CDR3 loop: CASSPGTKRVFGVYTEAFF. The CDR3 DNA is TGTGCCAGTAGCCCCGGGACTAAACGGGTTTTTGGTGTTTACACTGAAGCTTTCTTT. V gene TRBV19 combines with J gene TRBJ1-1; possible D gene TRBD1, 5 bases. The ends were cut back, 6 bases at V and 3 bases at J, with 29 bases in the middle. Germline assignment: CDR1 LNHDA and CDR2 SQIVND (reference sequence). The CDR3 covers 19 residues. The complete variable domain, with remaining parts taken from reference TRBV19 and TRBJ1-1, reads DGGITQSPKYLFRKEGQNVTLSCEQNLNHDAMYWYRQDPGQGLRLIYYSQIVNDFQKGDIAEGYSVSREKKESFPLTVTSAQKNPTAFYLCASSPGTKRVFGVYTEAFFGQGTRLTVV.

This rearrangement joins TRBV4-2 to TRBJ1-1; no clear D gene. The CDR3 totals 14 residues. The V gene's germline CDR1 is LGHNA and CDR2 YNFKEQ. Trimming stripped 1 base from V and 2 bases from J, with 8 bases between. As DNA, the CDR3 is TGTGCCAGCAGCCAAGTACAAATCAACACTGAAGCTTTCTTT. Its translation: CASSQVQINTEAFF.

A few counts support this clone. V gene TRBV19 combines with J gene TRBJ1-4; TRBD1 aligns across 8 bases. The CDR3 has 16 amino acids. V was pared by 0 bases and J by 0 bases, with 0 bases of the junction left unmatched. Per germline, CDR1 LNHDA and CDR2 SQIVND (reference sequence). The CDR3 nucleotides are TGTGCCAGTAGTATAGAGGGACAGGCAACTAATGAAAAACTGTTTTTT. Translation: CASSIEGQATNEKLFF.

This rearrangement joins TRBV11-2 to TRBJ2-1; TRBD2 agrees at 15 bases. Germline lookup yields CDR1 SGHAT and CDR2 FQNNGV. V trimming: 6 bases; J trimming: 10 bases; junction bases outside the gene matches: 10. The CDR3 is 16 amino acids. CDR3 sequence reads: CASSPGTSGRSGEQFF. CDR3 nucleotide sequence: TGTGCCAGCAGTCCCGGGACTAGCGGGAGGTCGGGAGAGCAGTTCTTC. Using reference TRBV11-2 and TRBJ2-1 for the parts outside the CDR3, the full variable domain is EAGVAQSPRYKIIEKRQSVAFWCNPISGHATLYWYQQILGQGPKLLIQFQNNGVVDDSQLPKDRFSAERLKGVDSTLKIQPAKLEDSAVYLCASSPGTSGRSGEQFFGPGTRLTVL.

The chain combines TRBV7-9 with TRBJ1-1, with D perhaps matching TRBD1 (5 bases). With 7 bases removed from V and 0 bases from J, the gap between germline ends came to 9 bases. CDR1 is SEHNR and CDR2 is FQNEAQ in the germline V gene (reference sequence). The CDR3 has 13 residues. In DNA, the CDR3 is TGTGCCAGCATAGACAGAATGAACACTGAAGCTTTCTTT. It specifies CASIDRMNTEAFF. The whole variable domain, filled in from reference TRBV7-9 and TRBJ1-1, reads DTGVSQNPRHKITKRGQNVTFRCDPISEHNRLYWYRQTLGQGPEFLTYFQNEAQLEKSRLLSDRFSAERPKGSFSTLEIQRTEQGDSAMYLCASIDRMNTEAFFGQGTRLTVV.

V usage is TRBV5-1 and J usage is TRBJ2-7; TRBD2 aligns across 10 bases. V lost 3 bases to trimming and J lost 6 bases; unmatched junction nucleotides: 9. Germline CDR1 is SGHRS and CDR2 is YFSETQ. CDR3 length: 15 amino acids. The CDR3 here is CASSSSLAGGREQYF. The CDR3 DNA follows: TGCGCCAGCAGCTCCAGTTTAGCGGGAGGTCGCGAGCAGTACTTC.